The source of this T cell receptor beta chain is a study of shared clonotypes between healthy human individuals. Study-level results: Genetic and exposure-history diversity was limited by the few donors.

V was pared by 3 bases and J by 3 bases, with 13 bases of the junction left unmatched. The germline gives CDR1 MGHDK, CDR2 SYGVNS. This CDR3 spans 18 amino acids. The assay was run at deep level. Roughly 300 ng DNA, some 30,000 T cell genomes, went into unsorted PBMC replicate PCRs. Here immunoSEQ multiplex PCR was the method, and the copy in TCRdb shows in-frame clones only, minus some. The profile shows about 480,000 clones, approximately 79% of them singletons. As for this clone: Antigen unknown.

The sample comprised PBMCs. The sequence was obtained from a woman in her forties in good health. Some clones in this sample may be carry-over from other donors' samples. The V call is TRBV25-1, the J call TRBJ2-2; 7 nucleotides match TRBD1. The CDR3 bases are TGTGCCAGCAGTGACTTTCAGAGACCCGACAGGGACACCGGGGAGCTGTTTTTT. Translation gives CASSDFQRPDRDTGELFF.